The 19 T cell receptor beta chains below come from one sample, sequenced in a study of T cell responses to AZD1222 COVID-19 vaccine. Method: immunoSEQ multiplex PCR; TCRdb's copy keeps in-frame clones and lacks some. The sample holds around 140,000 clones, over 75% seen once. The sample was peripheral blood, taken on day 0 of AZD1222 vaccination. The receptors stem from an adult in good health.

The genes are TRBV6-2 or TRBV6-3 and TRBJ2-2, with D possibly TRBD1 on 6 matching bases. CDR1 MNHEY and CDR2 SVGEGT come from the germline V gene. V was pared by 6 bases and J by 7 bases, with 9 bases between. CDR3 length: 12 amino acids. For the CDR3, the DNA is TGTGCCAGCAGCCCCAGGGGCGGGGAGCTGTTTTTT. Residues: CASSPRGGELFF.

The V call is TRBV19, the J call TRBJ1-5; 7 bases align to TRBD1. Per germline, CDR1 LNHDA and CDR2 SQIVND (reference sequence). CDR3 length: 15 amino acids. Losses at the gene ends were 7 bases for V and 7 bases for J; bases not matched to a gene: 13. Here the CDR3 DNA reads TGTGCCAGTACTACCCGGACAGGCCTTGGACAGCCCCAGCATTTT. Translated: CASTTRTGLGQPQHF.

The chain joins TRBV5-4 to TRBJ2-2; 10 bases match TRBD1. The CDR3 is 15 residues long. Germline CDR1 reads SGHNT; CDR2 reads YYREEE (reference sequence). V lost 4 bases and J lost 9; bases outside the gene matches: 9. In DNA form, the CDR3 reads TGTGCCAGCAGCCGTACGACAGGGGGCTTGAGGGAGCTGTTTTTT. Translating it yields CASSRTTGGLRELFF. Variable domain in full (rest from reference TRBV5-4 and TRBJ2-2): ETGVTQSPTHLIKTRGQQVTLRCSSQSGHNTVSWYQQALGQGPQFIFQYYREEENGRGNFPPRFSGLQFPNYSSELNVNALELDDSALYLCASSRTTGGLRELFFGEGSRLTVL.

J is TRBJ1-4 and V is TRBV4-2; D not resolved. The CDR3 covers 15 residues. V shed 4 bases and J shed 7 bases, with 16 bases lying between them. Germline V CDR1 and CDR2: LGHNA, YNFKEQ. CDR3 region: CASSLTPGYSEKLFF. The CDR3 DNA follows: TGTGCCAGCAGCCTTACCCCGGGGTACAGTGAAAAACTGTTTTTT.

This clone has a single count. This chain uses TRBV13 with TRBJ1-3; TRBD1 matches 9 bases. J was trimmed by 3 bases and V by 3 bases; bases with no gene match: 6. The CDR3 consists of 16 residues. In germline, CDR1 is PRHDT, CDR2 FYEKMQ (reference sequence). CDR3 nucleotides: TGTGCCAGCAGCTTTTGGGGACAGGGCGGTGGAAACACCATATATTTT. This codes for CASSFWGQGGGNTIYF.

V gene TRBV7-9 combines with J gene TRBJ1-2, with D possibly matching TRBD1 (5 bases). The CDR3 spans 14 residues. V dropped 5 bases and J dropped 8 bases, with 18 bases sitting between them. From germline, CDR1 is SEHNR and CDR2 FQNEAQ (reference sequence). CDR3 region: CASSRGTALGGYTF. In DNA, the CDR3 is TGTGCCAGCAGCCGCGGGACGGCTTTGGGAGGCTACACCTTC.

The V and J genes are TRBV15 and TRBJ1-5; D is ambiguous. The CDR3 has 14 residues. CDR1 and CDR2 from the germline V gene are LNHNV and YYDKDF (reference sequence). The V gene lost 0 bases and the J gene lost 4 bases, with 7 bases spanning the gap. The CDR3, as DNA: TGTGCCACCAGCAGAGATAAGGGAAATCAGCCCCAGCATTTT. Protein sequence: CATSRDKGNQPQHF. The complete variable domain, with remaining parts taken from reference TRBV15 and TRBJ1-5, reads DAMVIQNPRYQVTQFGKPVTLSCSQTLNHNVMYWYQQKSSQAPKLLFHYYDKDFNNEADTPDNFQSRRPNTSFCFLDIRSPGLGDTAMYLCATSRDKGNQPQHFGDGTRLSIL.

The chain is built from TRBV5-1 and TRBJ2-3; 8 nucleotides match TRBD2. Germline trimming cut 2 bases from V and 5 bases from J; bases unmatched to any gene: 25. The CDR3 contains 21 residues. Germline loops: CDR1 SGHRS, CDR2 YFSETQ. The CDR3 DNA is TGCGCCAGCAGCTTACGGGGGGGCCAAGGGCCAGGGAAGGGATTTGGAGATACGCAGTATTTT. This translates into CASSLRGGQGPGKGFGDTQYF.

The chain couples TRBV5-1 to TRBJ2-7; TRBD2 matches at 9 bases. V gave up 2 bases and J gave up 5 bases; unmatched junction bases: 8. Germline lookup yields CDR1 SGHRS and CDR2 YFSETQ. The length of the CDR3 is 15 residues. The CDR3 protein is CASSFKTIAGDEQYF. The CDR3 DNA reads as TGCGCCAGCAGCTTCAAGACCATAGCGGGGGACGAGCAGTACTTC.

This rearrangement joins TRBV27 to TRBJ2-5; a possible D gene is TRBD2 (6 bases). Trimming pared 2 bases from V and 2 bases from J, leaving 15 bases between. Germline V gives CDR1 MNHEY, CDR2 SMNVEV (reference sequence). The CDR3 has 16 amino acids. The CDR3 DNA reads TGTGCCAGCAGTTTAAACCCCCACCTAGCGCAAGAGACCCAGTACTTC. It encodes CASSLNPHLAQETQYF.

The V gene is TRBV7-9, the J gene TRBJ1-3; no definite D call. This CDR3 has 15 amino acids. Germline CDR1 and CDR2: SEHNR and FQNEAQ (reference sequence). V was clipped by 0 bases and J by 7 bases, with 13 bases between them. CDR3: CASSLAQNLGNTIYF. The DNA for the CDR3 is TGTGCCAGCAGCTTAGCTCAGAACCTAGGTAACACCATATATTTT.

This clone was seen a few times. Here the CDR3 reads CASSRLENTEAFF. The CDR3 DNA reads as TGTGCCAGCAGCAGGCTTGAGAACACTGAAGCTTTCTTT. This rearrangement joins TRBV3-1 (or the pseudogene TRBV3-2) to TRBJ1-1; D remains unclear. CDR3 length: 13 amino acids. V was trimmed by 5 bases and J by 1 base, leaving 8 bases between them. Germline V gives CDR1 LGHDT, CDR2 YNNKEL (reference sequence).

V usage is TRBV5-1 and J usage is TRBJ2-2; D gene ambiguous. The CDR3 has 13 residues. Germline V CDR1 and CDR2: SGHRS, YFSETQ. The ends were cut back, 1 base at V and 5 bases at J, with 6 bases in the middle. The CDR3 sequence is CASSLSSTGELFF. The CDR3 nucleotides read TGCGCCAGCAGCTTGTCGTCGACCGGGGAGCTGTTTTTT.

This sequence joins TRBV19 and TRBJ1-2; D remains unclear. Trimming cost V 6 bases and J 6 bases, with 11 bases left between them. Per germline, CDR1 LNHDA and CDR2 SQIVND (reference sequence). The CDR3 covers 12 residues. DNA for the CDR3: TGTGCCAGTAGGTTGGGGATAAATGGCTACACCTTC. This codes for CASRLGINGYTF. Together with reference TRBV19 and TRBJ1-2, the CDR3 gives the full variable domain: DGGITQSPKYLFRKEGQNVTLSCEQNLNHDAMYWYRQDPGQGLRLIYYSQIVNDFQKGDIAEGYSVSREKKESFPLTVTSAQKNPTAFYLCASRLGINGYTFGSGTRLTVV.

This clone is a singleton in its sample. The chain couples TRBV7-9 to TRBJ1-1; D is ambiguous. The CDR3 has 14 amino acids. The germline V gene has CDR1 SEHNR and CDR2 FQNEAQ (reference sequence). V dropped 3 bases and J dropped 1 base, with 9 bases sitting between them. This CDR3 is CASSLSPSNTEAFF. The CDR3 DNA sequence: TGTGCCAGCAGCTTGTCACCCTCGAACACTGAAGCTTTCTTT.

The rearrangement joins TRBV27 to TRBJ2-1; D is uncertain. The germline CDR1 and CDR2 sequences are MNHEY and SMNVEV (reference sequence). V was cut by 8 bases and J by 0 bases, with 11 bases left in between. CDR3 length equals 14 residues. The CDR3 DNA reads as TGTGCCAGCTCGGCCCGTAGCTCCTACAATGAGCAGTTCTTC. Residues: CASSARSSYNEQFF.

The chain links TRBV6-6 to TRBJ1-2, with 8 nucleotides matching TRBD1. V trimming: 4 bases; J trimming: 5 bases; junction bases outside the gene matches: 6. Germline V CDR1 and CDR2: MNHNY, SVGAGI (reference sequence). This CDR3 is 14 amino acids long. This CDR3 is CASSSRTGTYGYTF. DNA for the CDR3: TGTGCCAGCAGTTCCAGGACAGGGACGTATGGCTACACCTTC.

Notes on this clone: At one of its ends the junction is not consistent with the germline gene, which may arise from a read error. V and J are TRBV7-7 and TRBJ2-1; D is ambiguous. Germline loops: CDR1 SSHAT, CDR2 FNYEAQ (reference sequence). This CDR3 contains 13 residues. The CDR3 reads CASSLSTMNEQFF. The CDR3 coding sequence is TGTGCTAGCAGCTTATCCACCATGAATGAGCAGTTCTTC.

The chain carries TRBV7-9 and TRBJ2-2, with D perhaps TRBD1 (6 bases). Deletions cut 2 bases from V and 5 bases from J, with 9 bases between. This CDR3 spans 14 amino acids. From germline, CDR1 is SEHNR and CDR2 FQNEAQ (reference sequence). The CDR3 region has the DNA TGTGCCAGCAGCTTACGTCAGGGGACCGGGGAGCTGTTTTTT. Protein: CASSLRQGTGELFF. Drawing the rest from reference TRBV7-9 and TRBJ2-2, the complete variable domain is DTGVSQNPRHKITKRGQNVTFRCDPISEHNRLYWYRQTLGQGPEFLTYFQNEAQLEKSRLLSDRFSAERPKGSFSTLEIQRTEQGDSAMYLCASSLRQGTGELFFGEGSRLTVL.